Listed below are T cell receptor beta chains from one sample, sequenced in a study of regulatory T cells in long-lasting Graves disease. MiXCR was run by TCRdb on the multiplex PCR reads, yielding one entry per CDR3 protein. The profile shows about 440,000 distinct CDR3 sequences, roughly 17% of them singletons. These data were likewise used in another study, on T cells in Graves' hyperthyroidism and ophthalmopathy.

The sample here was peripheral blood mononuclear cells (PBMCs), taken at new diagnosis, from a patient treated with antithyroid drugs. The receptors stem from a woman in her thirties with Graves disease. Both conserved end residues are part of each CDR3. D genes are given only for firm matches. Not every row has a clone size; where given, it reads once, few, many or a size class.

TRBV5-1	few	16	TRBJ2-1	TRBD1	TGCGCCAGCAGCCCCCTGACAGGGGGAAGGTACAATGAGCAGTTCTTC	CASSPLTGGRYNEQFF
TRBV5-5	few	13	TRBJ1-2	TRBD1	TGTGCCAGCACCGCCGAGGGGGCCTATGGCTACACCTTC	CASTAEGAYGYTF
TRBV6-1	many	15	TRBJ2-2	NA	TGTGCCAGCAGACCAGGGTCTTATAGCACCGGGGAGCTGTTTTTT	CASRPGSYSTGELFF
TRBV7-2	many	13	TRBJ2-3	NA	TGTGCCAGCAGCTTAAGCCGCGCAGATACGCAGTATTTT	CASSLSRADTQYF
TRBV10-3	many	15	TRBJ2-7	NA	TGTGCCATCAGTGACCAGGGACTTGGAGCGGACGAGCAGTACTTC	CAISDQGLGADEQYF
TRBV6-1	few	13	TRBJ2-5	NA	TGTGCCAGCGCCTACTTCGTGAAAGAGACCCAGTACTTC	CASAYFVKETQYF
TRBV28	many	13	TRBJ1-2	NA	TGTGCCAGCAACCCGGGTTGGGGGGATGGCTACACCTTC	CASNPGWGDGYTF
TRBV7-8	many	16	TRBJ2-1	TRBD1	TGTGCCAGCAGCTTAGCGGGACAGGGGTTTTCGATTGAGCAGTTCTTC	CASSLAGQGFSIEQFF
TRBV12-3/TRBV12-4	many	14	TRBJ1-1	NA	TGTGCCAGCAGACCACCTAATGGGAACACTGAAGCTTTCTTT	CASRPPNGNTEAFF
TRBV15	few	18	TRBJ1-5	NA	TGTGCCACCAGCAGAGGTTTTGCGGCGTCTTATAGCAATCAGCCCCAGCATTTT	CATSRGFAASYSNQPQHF
TRBV20-1	many	16	TRBJ2-1	TRBD2	TGCAGTGCTAGAGGGAATAGCGGGAGCTCCTACAATGAGCAGTTCTTC	CSARGNSGSSYNEQFF
TRBV20-1	NA	13	TRBJ2-2	TRBD1	TGCAGTGCTAGGGGACAGGGGAGCGGGGAGCTGTTTTTT	CSARGQGSGELFF
TRBV6-1	many	17	TRBJ1-2	NA	TGTGCCAGCTTCGGAAGCTACAGTCGATTAGCTAACTATGGCTACACCTTC	CASFGSYSRLANYGYTF
TRBV27	many	11	TRBJ2-1	NA	TGTGCCAGCACCATAGGAGATGAGCAGTTCTTC	CASTIGDEQFF
TRBV2	many	18	TRBJ2-1	TRBD2	TGTGCCAGCAGGAGGACTAGCGGGTTCCGAAGCTCCTACAATGAGCAGTTCTTC	CASRRTSGFRSSYNEQFF
TRBV10-1	many	13	TRBJ2-1	NA	TGCGCCAGCAGTGGGGAAGGCTACAATGAGCAGTTCTTC	CASSGEGYNEQFF
TRBV6-1	few	13	TRBJ1-1	NA	TGTGCCAGCAGTGAATCGTGGGACACTGAAGCTTTCTTT	CASSESWDTEAFF
TRBV6-1	NA	14	TRBJ2-5	NA	TGTGCCAGCAGTCGAGGAGCCTACCAAGAGACCCAGTACTTC	CASSRGAYQETQYF
TRBV4-1	few	15	TRBJ2-3	TRBD2	TGCGCCAGCAGCCAAAAAGAAGGGAGGGCAGATACGCAGTATTTT	CASSQKEGRADTQYF
TRBV7-9	many	16	TRBJ2-7	TRBD2	TGTGCCAGCAGCTTAGTCTTAGCGGGAGGCTCCTACGAGCAGTACTTC	CASSLVLAGGSYEQYF
TRBV2	once	17	TRBJ1-4	NA	TGTGCCAGCAGTGCAAAACGTGACCGGGGATCTAATGAAAAACTGTTTTTT	CASSAKRDRGSNEKLFF
TRBV12-3/TRBV12-4	many	12	TRBJ1-2	NA	TGTGCCAGCAGTATGACCTCCGTAGACTACACCTTC	CASSMTSVDYTF
TRBV3-1	few	15	TRBJ1-4	NA	TGTGCCAGCAGTCCTGATCCCTCTTTATCGGGAAAACTGTTTTTT	CASSPDPSLSGKLFF
TRBV4-1	few	13	TRBJ2-5	NA	TGCGCCAGCAGCCAAGATTTCGTGGAGACCCAGTACTTC	CASSQDFVETQYF
TRBV30	many	14	TRBJ1-5	NA	TGTGCCTGGAGCCGTGTCCTTAGCAATCAGCCCCAGCATTTT	CAWSRVLSNQPQHF
TRBV4-3	many	14	TRBJ2-7	TRBD2	TGCGCCAGCAGCCAAGGAGGGACTAGCGCCGAGCAGTACTTC	CASSQGGTSAEQYF
TRBV7-9	many	15	TRBJ2-7	TRBD2	TGTGCCAGCAGCTTAGGCGGGGGGCGCGGGCACGAGCAGTACTTC	CASSLGGGRGHEQYF
TRBV18	many	15	TRBJ2-7	NA	TGTGCCAGCTCACCCAGCGGGCGTAGCTCCTACGAGCAGTACTTC	CASSPSGRSSYEQYF
TRBV20-1	many	16	TRBJ2-1	NA	TGCAGTGCGCCCTCCTTGAGCGGCTCTAATTGGAATGAGCAGTTCTTC	CSAPSLSGSNWNEQFF
TRBV27	many	15	TRBJ2-5	NA	TGTGCCAGCAGTTTATTCGCGACTACACGAGAGACCCAGTACTTC	CASSLFATTRETQYF